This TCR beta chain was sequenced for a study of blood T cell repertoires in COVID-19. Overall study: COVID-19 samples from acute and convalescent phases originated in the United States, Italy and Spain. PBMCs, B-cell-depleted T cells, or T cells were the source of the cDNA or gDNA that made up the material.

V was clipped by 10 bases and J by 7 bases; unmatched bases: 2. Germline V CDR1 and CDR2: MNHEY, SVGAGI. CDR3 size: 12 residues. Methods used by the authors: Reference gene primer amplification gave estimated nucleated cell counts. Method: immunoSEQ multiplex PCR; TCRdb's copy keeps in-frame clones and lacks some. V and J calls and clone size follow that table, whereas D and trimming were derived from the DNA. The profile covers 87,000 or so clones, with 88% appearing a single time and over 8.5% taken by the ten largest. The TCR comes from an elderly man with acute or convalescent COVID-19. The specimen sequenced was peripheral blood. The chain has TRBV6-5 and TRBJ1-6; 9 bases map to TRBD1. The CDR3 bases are TGTGCCACGACAGGGGGAAATTCACCCCTCCACTTT. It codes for CATTGGNSPLHF.